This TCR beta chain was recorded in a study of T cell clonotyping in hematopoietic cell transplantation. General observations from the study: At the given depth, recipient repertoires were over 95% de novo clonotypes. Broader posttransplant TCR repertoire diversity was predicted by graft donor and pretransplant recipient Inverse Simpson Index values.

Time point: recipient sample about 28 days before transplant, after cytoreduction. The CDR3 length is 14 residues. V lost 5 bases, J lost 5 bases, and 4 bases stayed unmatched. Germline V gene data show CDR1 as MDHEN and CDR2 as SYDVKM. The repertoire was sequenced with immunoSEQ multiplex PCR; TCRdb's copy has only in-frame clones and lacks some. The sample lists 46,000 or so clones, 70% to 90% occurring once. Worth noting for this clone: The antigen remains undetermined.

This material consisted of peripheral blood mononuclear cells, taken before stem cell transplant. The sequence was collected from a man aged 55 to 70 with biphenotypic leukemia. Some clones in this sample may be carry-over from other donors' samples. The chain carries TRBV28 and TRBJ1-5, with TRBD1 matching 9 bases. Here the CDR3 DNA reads TGTGCCAGCAGTCCCCGGGACAGGGATCAGCCCCAGCATTTT. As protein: CASSPRDRDQPQHF.